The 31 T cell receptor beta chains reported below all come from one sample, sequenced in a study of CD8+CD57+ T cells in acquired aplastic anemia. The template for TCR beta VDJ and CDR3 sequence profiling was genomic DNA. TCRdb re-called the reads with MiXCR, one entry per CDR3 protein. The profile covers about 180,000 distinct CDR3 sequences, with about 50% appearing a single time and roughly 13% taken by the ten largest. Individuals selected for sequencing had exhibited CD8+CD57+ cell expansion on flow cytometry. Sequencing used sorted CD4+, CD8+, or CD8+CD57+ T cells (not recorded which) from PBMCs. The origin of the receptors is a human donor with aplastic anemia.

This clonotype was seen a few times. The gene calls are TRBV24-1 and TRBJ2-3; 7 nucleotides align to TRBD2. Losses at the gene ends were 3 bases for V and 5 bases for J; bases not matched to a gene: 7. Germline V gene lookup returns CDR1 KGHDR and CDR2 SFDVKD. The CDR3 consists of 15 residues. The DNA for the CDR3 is TGTGCCACCAGTGATCCGGGAGGAGGGCGAGATACGCAGTATTTT. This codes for CATSDPGGGRDTQYF.

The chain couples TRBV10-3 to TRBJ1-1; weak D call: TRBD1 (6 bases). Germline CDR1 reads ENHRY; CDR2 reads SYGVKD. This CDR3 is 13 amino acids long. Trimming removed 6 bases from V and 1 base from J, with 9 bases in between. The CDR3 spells CAISEDRNTEAFF. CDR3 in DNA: TGTGCCATCAGCGAGGACAGGAACACTGAAGCTTTCTTT.

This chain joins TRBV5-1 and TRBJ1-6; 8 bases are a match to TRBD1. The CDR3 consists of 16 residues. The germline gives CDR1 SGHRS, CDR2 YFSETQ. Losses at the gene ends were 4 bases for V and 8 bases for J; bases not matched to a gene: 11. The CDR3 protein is CASSDGWGQEDSPLHF. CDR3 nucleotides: TGCGCCAGCAGCGACGGCTGGGGACAGGAAGATTCACCCCTCCACTTT.

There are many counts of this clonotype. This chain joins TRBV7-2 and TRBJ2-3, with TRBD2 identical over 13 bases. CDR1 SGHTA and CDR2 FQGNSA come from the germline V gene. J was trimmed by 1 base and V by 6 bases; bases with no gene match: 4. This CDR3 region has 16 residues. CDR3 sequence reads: CASRNGLAGGTDTQYF. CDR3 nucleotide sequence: TGTGCCAGCAGAAATGGACTAGCGGGGGGCACAGATACGCAGTATTTT.

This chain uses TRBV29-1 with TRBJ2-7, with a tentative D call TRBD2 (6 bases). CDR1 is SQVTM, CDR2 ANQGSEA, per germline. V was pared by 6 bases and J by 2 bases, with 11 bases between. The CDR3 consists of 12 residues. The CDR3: CSVEDYPYEQYF. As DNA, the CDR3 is TGCAGCGTCGAGGACTATCCCTACGAGCAGTACTTC.

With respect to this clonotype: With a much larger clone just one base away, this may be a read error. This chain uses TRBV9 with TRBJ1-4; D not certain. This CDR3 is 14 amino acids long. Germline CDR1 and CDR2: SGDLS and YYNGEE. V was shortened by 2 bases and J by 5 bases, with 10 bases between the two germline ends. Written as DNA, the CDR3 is TGTGCCAGCAGCGTCCCCGACGGCAATGAAAAACTGTTTTTT. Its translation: CASSVPDGNEKLFF.

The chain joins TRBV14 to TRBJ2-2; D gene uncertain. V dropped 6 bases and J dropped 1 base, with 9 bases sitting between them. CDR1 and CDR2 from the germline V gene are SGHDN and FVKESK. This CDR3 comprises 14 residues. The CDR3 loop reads CASSLAWNTGELFF. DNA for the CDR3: TGTGCCAGCAGTCTGGCCTGGAACACCGGGGAGCTGTTTTTT.

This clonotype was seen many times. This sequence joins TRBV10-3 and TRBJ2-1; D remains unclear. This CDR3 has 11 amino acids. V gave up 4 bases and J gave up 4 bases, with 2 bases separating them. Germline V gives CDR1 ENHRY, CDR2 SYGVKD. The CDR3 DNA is TGTGCCATCAGTGTTTACAATGAGCAGTTCTTC. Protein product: CAISVYNEQFF.

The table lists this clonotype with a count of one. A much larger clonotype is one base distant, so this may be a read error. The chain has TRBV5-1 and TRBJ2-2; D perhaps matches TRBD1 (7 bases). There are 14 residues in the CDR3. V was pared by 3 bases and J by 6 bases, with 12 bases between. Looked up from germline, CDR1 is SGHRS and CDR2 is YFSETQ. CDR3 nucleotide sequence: TGCGCCAGCAGCTACAGGGGAGGAGCCGGGGAGCTGTTTTTT. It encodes CASSYRGGAGELFF.

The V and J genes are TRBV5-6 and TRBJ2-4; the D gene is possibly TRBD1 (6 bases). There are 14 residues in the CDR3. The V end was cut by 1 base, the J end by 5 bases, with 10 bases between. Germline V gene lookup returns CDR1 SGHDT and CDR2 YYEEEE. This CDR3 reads CASSLSGQQNIQYF. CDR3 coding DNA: TGTGCCAGCAGCTTGTCTGGACAGCAAAACATTCAGTACTTC.

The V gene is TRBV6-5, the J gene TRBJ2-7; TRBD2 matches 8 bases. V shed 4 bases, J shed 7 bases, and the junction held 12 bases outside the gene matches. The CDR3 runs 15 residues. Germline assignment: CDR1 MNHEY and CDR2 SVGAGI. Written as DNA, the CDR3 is TGTGCCAGCAGTTCCGGGACTAGAGCGTCCGGGGAGCAGTACTTC. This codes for CASSSGTRASGEQYF.

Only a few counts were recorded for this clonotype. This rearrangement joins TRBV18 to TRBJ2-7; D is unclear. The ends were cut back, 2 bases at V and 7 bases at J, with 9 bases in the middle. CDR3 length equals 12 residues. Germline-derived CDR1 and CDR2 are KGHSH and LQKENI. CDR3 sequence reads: CASSPDEGEQYF. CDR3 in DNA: TGTGCCAGCTCACCAGATGAAGGGGAGCAGTACTTC.

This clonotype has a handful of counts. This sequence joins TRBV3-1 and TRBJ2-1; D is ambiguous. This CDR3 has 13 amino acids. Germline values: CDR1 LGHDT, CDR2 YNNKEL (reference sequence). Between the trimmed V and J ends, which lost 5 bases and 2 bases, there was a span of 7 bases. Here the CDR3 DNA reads TGTGCCAGCAGCTTCTATACCTACAATGAGCAGTTCTTC. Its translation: CASSFYTYNEQFF.

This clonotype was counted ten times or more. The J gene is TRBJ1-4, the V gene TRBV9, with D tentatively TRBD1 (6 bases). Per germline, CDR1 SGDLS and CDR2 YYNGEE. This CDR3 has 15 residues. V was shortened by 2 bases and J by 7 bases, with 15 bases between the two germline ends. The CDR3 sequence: CASSVQQGSSEKLFF. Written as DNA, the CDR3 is TGTGCCAGCAGCGTTCAACAGGGTTCGAGTGAAAAACTGTTTTTT.

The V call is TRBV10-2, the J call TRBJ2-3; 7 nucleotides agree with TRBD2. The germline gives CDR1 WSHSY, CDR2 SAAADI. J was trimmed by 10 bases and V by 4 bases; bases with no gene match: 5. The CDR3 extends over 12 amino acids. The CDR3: CASSAPAGAQYF. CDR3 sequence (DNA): TGCGCCAGCAGTGCCCCGGCGGGAGCGCAGTATTTT.

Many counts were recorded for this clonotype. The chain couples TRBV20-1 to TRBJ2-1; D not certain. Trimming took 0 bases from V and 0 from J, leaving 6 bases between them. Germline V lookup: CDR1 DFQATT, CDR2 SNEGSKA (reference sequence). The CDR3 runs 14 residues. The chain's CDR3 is CSAREDSSYNEQFF. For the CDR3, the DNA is TGCAGTGCTAGAGAAGATAGCTCCTACAATGAGCAGTTCTTC.

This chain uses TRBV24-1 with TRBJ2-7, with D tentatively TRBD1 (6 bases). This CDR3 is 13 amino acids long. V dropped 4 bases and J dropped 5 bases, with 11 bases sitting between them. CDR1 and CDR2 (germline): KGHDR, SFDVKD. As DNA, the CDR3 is TGTGCCACCAGTGAACCCGGGACAAACGAGCAGTACTTC. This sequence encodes CATSEPGTNEQYF.

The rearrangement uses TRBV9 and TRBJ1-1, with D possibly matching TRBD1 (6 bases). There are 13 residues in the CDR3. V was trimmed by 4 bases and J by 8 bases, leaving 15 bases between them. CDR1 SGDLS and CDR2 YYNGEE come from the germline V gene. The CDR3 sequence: CASSPSGGQEAFF. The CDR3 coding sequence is TGTGCCAGCAGCCCGAGCGGGGGGCAGGAAGCTTTCTTT.

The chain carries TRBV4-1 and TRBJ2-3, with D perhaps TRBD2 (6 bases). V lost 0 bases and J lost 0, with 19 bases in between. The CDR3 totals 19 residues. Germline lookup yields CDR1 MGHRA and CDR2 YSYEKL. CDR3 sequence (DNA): TGCGCCAGCAGCCAAGATAGTGCGGGGAGACCCCTTAGCACAGATACGCAGTATTTT. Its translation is CASSQDSAGRPLSTDTQYF.

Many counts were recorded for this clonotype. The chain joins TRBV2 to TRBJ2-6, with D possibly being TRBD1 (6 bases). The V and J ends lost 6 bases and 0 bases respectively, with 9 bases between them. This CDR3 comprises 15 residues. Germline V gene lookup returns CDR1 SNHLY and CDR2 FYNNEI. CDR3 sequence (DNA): TGTGCCAGCAGCGAGGGGGTCTCTGGGGCCAACGTCCTGACTTTC. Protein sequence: CASSEGVSGANVLTF. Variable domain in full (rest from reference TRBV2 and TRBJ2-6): EPEVTQTPSHQVTQMGQEVILRCVPISNHLYFYWYRQILGQKVEFLVSFYNNEISEKSEIFDDQFSVERPDGSNFTLKIRSTKLEDSAMYFCASSEGVSGANVLTFGAGSRLTVL.

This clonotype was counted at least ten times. For the CDR3, the DNA is TGTGCCAGTAATCAACAGGGTACCACCGGGGAGCTGTTTTTT. Amino acid sequence: CASNQQGTTGELFF. This rearrangement joins TRBV19 to TRBJ2-2; perhaps TRBD1 as D (6 bases). From germline, CDR1 is LNHDA and CDR2 SQIVND (reference sequence). Trimming shortened V by 7 bases and J by 4 bases, and 13 bases separated the two germline ends. CDR3 size: 14 residues.

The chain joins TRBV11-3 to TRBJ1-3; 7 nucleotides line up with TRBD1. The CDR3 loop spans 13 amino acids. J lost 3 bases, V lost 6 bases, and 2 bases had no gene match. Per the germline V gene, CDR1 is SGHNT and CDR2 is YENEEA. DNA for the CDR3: TGTGCCAGCAGAACAGGGGTTGGAAACACCATATATTTT. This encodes CASRTGVGNTIYF.

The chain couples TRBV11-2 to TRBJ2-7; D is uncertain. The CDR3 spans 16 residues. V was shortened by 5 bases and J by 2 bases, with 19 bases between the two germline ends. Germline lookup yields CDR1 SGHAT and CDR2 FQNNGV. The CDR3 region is CASSPQHGIVAYEQYF. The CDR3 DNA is TGTGCCAGCAGCCCACAACACGGAATTGTGGCCTACGAGCAGTACTTC.

Here the CDR3 reads CASSVASSPLHF. For the CDR3, the DNA is TGTGCCAGCAGCGTAGCGAGTTCACCCCTCCACTTT. V is TRBV9 and J is TRBJ1-6; D ambiguous. From germline, CDR1 is SGDLS and CDR2 YYNGEE. V gave up 0 bases and J gave up 9 bases, with 4 bases separating them. CDR3 length equals 12 residues.

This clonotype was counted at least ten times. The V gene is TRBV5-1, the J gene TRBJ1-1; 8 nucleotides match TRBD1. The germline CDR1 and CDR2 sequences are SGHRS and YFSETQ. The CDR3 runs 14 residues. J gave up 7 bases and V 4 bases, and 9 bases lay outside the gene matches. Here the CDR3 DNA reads TGCGCCAGCAGCCCGGAGGGACAGGCGATTGAAGCTTTCTTT. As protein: CASSPEGQAIEAFF. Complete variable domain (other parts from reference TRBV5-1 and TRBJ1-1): KAGVTQTPRYLIKTRGQQVTLSCSPISGHRSVSWYQQTPGQGLQFLFEYFSETQRNKGNFPGRFSGRQFSNSRSEMNVSTLELGDSALYLCASSPEGQAIEAFFGQGTRLTVV.

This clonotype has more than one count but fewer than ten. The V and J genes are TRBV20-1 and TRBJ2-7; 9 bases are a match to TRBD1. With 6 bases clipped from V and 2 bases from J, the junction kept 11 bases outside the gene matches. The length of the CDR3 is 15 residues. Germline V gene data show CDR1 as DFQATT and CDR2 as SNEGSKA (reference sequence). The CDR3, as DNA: TGCAGTGCCCCATCCGGGACAGGGAATCCCTACGAGCAGTACTTC. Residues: CSAPSGTGNPYEQYF.

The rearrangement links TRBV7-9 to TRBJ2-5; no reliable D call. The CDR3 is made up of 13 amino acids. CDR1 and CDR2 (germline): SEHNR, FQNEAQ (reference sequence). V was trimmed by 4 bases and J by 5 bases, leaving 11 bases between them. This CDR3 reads CASSSTSPETQYF. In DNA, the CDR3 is TGTGCCAGCAGCTCCACATCTCCTGAGACCCAGTACTTC.

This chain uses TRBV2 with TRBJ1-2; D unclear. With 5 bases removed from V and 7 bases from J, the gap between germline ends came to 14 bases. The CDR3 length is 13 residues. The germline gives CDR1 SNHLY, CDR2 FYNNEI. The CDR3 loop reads CASSSLGGGGYTF. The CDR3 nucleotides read TGTGCCAGCAGTTCCTTGGGAGGTGGTGGCTACACCTTC.

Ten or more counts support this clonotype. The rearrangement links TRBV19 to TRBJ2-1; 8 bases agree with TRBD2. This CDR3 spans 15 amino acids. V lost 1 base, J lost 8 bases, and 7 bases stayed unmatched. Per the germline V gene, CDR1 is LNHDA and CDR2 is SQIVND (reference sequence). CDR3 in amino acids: CASSIGAGGRDEQFF. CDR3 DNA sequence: TGTGCCAGTAGTATAGGGGCGGGGGGCAGGGATGAGCAGTTCTTC.

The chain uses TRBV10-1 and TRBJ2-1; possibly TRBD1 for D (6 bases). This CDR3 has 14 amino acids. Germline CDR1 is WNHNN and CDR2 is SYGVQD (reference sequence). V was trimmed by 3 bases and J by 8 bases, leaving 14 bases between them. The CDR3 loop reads CASSDTTGSDEQFF. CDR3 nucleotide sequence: TGCGCCAGCAGTGACACCACAGGGAGCGATGAGCAGTTCTTC.

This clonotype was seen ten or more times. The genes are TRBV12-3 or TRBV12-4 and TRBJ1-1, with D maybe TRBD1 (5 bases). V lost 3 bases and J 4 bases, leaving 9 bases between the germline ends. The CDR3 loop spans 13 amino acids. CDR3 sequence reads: CASSLGGVTEAFF. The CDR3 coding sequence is TGTGCCAGCAGTTTGGGGGGAGTCACTGAAGCTTTCTTT.